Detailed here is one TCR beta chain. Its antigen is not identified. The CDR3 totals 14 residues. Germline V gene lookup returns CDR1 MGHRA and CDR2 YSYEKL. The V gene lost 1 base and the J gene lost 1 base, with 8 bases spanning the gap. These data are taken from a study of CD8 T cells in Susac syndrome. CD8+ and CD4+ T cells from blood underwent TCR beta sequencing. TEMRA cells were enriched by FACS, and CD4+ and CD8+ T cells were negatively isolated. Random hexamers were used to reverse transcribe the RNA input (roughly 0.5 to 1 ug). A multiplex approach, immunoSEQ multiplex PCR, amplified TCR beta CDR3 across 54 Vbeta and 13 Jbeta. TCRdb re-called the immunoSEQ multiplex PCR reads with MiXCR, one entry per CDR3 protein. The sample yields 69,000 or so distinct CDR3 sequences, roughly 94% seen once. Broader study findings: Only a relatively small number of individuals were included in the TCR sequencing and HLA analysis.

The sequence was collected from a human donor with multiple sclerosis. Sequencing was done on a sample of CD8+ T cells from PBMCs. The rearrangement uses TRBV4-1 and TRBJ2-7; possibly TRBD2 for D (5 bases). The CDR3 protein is CASSQASGSYEQYF. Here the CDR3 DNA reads TGCGCCAGCAGCCAAGCAAGCGGATCCTACGAGCAGTACTTC.